Listed below are T cell receptor beta chains from one sample, sequenced in a study of T cell changes during pregnancy in multiple sclerosis. Method: immunoSEQ multiplex PCR; TCRdb's copy keeps in-frame clones and lacks some. The repertoire holds about 58,000 clones, approximately 93% seen once, with under 5% in the top ten. Sequenced material: CD8+ T cells from peripheral blood mononuclear cells, taken in the second trimester of pregnancy. Source of these receptors: a female donor with multiple sclerosis, enrolled in a pregnancy study. CDR3s include the opening cysteine and the closing phenylalanine or tryptophan. The D gene is left open where the match is weak. Expanded clones get a size class; other rows say once, few or many, or leave the size out.

d_gene | j_gene | abundance | v_gene | len | CDR3aa | CDR3nt
TRBD2 | TRBJ2-5 | once | TRBV2 | 17 | CASSGTSGRWREETQYF | TGTGCCAGCAGTGGGACTAGCGGGAGATGGAGGGAAGAGACCCAGTACTTC
- | TRBJ1-1 | - | TRBV4-1 | 16 | CASSQEAYVAGTEAFF | TGCGCCAGCAGCCAAGAGGCATATGTGGCGGGAACTGAAGCTTTCTTT
TRBD1 | TRBJ2-7 | few | TRBV15 | 15 | CATSRVTGVSYEQYF | TGTGCCACCAGCAGAGTAACAGGGGTTTCCTACGAGCAGTACTTC
TRBD2 | TRBJ2-5 | - | TRBV5-4 | 15 | CASTLERGYQETQYF | TGTGCCAGCACCCTCGAGCGGGGGTACCAAGAGACCCAGTACTTC
- | TRBJ2-3 | - | TRBV11-2 | 15 | CASSRTGGGLDTQYF | TGTGCCAGCAGCCGGACTGGAGGAGGGTTAGATACGCAGTATTTT
- | TRBJ1-1 | - | TRBV27 | 13 | CASSTKTRTEAFF | TGTGCCAGCAGTACAAAAACCCGCACTGAAGCTTTCTTT
TRBD2 | TRBJ2-1 | - | TRBV30 | 15 | CAWSRAAGAYNEQFF | TGTGCCTGGAGCCGGGCTGCGGGAGCCTACAATGAGCAGTTCTTC
- | TRBJ2-5 | - | TRBV28 | 13 | CASSRDYQETQYF | TGTGCCAGCAGTCGGGACTACCAAGAGACCCAGTACTTC
TRBD1 | TRBJ2-7 | - | TRBV27 | 15 | CASSLGQGASYEQYF | TGTGCCAGCAGTTTGGGACAGGGGGCGAGCTACGAGCAGTACTTC
- | TRBJ2-5 | - | TRBV7-9 | 15 | CASSDTGKDQETQYF | TGTGCCAGCAGCGACACAGGGAAGGACCAAGAGACCCAGTACTTC
TRBD1 | TRBJ2-1 | once | TRBV2 | 15 | CASSEGGQGAREQFF | TGTGCCAGCAGTGAAGGGGGACAGGGGGCCAGGGAGCAGTTCTTC
- | TRBJ2-1 | - | TRBV4-2 | 13 | CASGGANSNEQFF | TGTGCCAGCGGGGGGGCAAATTCAAATGAGCAGTTCTTC
TRBD2 | TRBJ2-1 | - | TRBV27 | 15 | CASRAGTSGNNEQFF | TGTGCCAGCAGGGCTGGGACTAGCGGGAACAATGAGCAGTTCTTC
TRBD2 | TRBJ2-7 | - | TRBV27 | 16 | CASSLSRLADSYEQYF | TGTGCCAGCAGTTTATCGCGACTAGCGGATTCCTACGAGCAGTACTTC
TRBD2 | TRBJ2-7 | - | TRBV28 | 15 | CASSHRLAGVFEQYF | TGTGCCAGCAGCCATCGACTAGCGGGAGTTTTCGAGCAGTACTTC
TRBD2 | TRBJ2-7 | - | TRBV5-4 | 16 | CASSPGTSGSYDEQYF | TGTGCCAGCAGCCCTGGGACTAGCGGGAGTTACGACGAGCAGTACTTC
TRBD1 | TRBJ1-2 | - | TRBV29-1 | 13 | CSVEPRTGYGYTF | TGCAGCGTCGAGCCCCGGACAGGGTATGGCTACACCTTC
TRBD2 | TRBJ2-2 | - | TRBV13 | 16 | CASSPAGGADTGELFF | TGTGCCAGCAGCCCCGCGGGAGGAGCGGATACCGGGGAGCTGTTTTTT
TRBD1 | TRBJ2-2 | - | TRBV7-6 | 16 | CASTTGQGADTGELFF | TGTGCCAGCACCACCGGTCAGGGGGCCGACACCGGGGAGCTGTTTTTT
TRBD1 | TRBJ1-1 | - | TRBV6-5 | 13 | CASSYGTGVEAFF | TGTGCCAGCAGTTACGGGACAGGGGTAGAAGCTTTCTTT
- | TRBJ2-3 | - | TRBV9 | 13 | CASSVAGTDTQYF | TGTGCCAGCAGCGTAGCCGGCACAGATACGCAGTATTTT
- | TRBJ2-7 | - | TRBV19 | 15 | CASSIGSYSTYEQYF | TGTGCCAGTAGTATAGGTAGTTACAGTACCTACGAGCAGTACTTC
- | TRBJ1-1 | - | TRBV2 | 14 | CASTILRDSTEAFF | TGTGCCAGCACTATACTCAGGGATTCCACTGAAGCTTTCTTT
TRBD1 | TRBJ1-5 | once | TRBV23-1 | 18 | CASSHPGTGDYSNQPQHF | TGCGCCAGCAGTCATCCCGGGACAGGGGATTATAGCAATCAGCCCCAGCATTTT
TRBD1 | TRBJ2-5 | - | TRBV5-4 | 18 | CASSPQYETGAPVETQYF | TGTGCCAGCAGCCCGCAGTACGAGACAGGGGCCCCCGTGGAGACCCAGTACTTC
- | TRBJ1-1 | - | TRBV9 | 17 | CASSVRGGMVGLSEAFF | TGTGCCAGCAGCGTAAGGGGGGGGATGGTCGGGTTGTCTGAAGCTTTCTTT
TRBD2 | TRBJ2-1 | - | TRBV19 | 15 | CASSIILAGDNEQFF | TGTGCCAGTAGTATTATACTAGCGGGAGACAATGAGCAGTTCTTC
- | TRBJ2-2 | - | TRBV15 | 14 | CATSGSRQAGELFF | TGTGCCACCAGCGGATCTCGACAGGCCGGGGAGCTGTTTTTT
- | TRBJ1-1 | - | TRBV5-4 | 14 | CASSLVADYTEAFF | TGTGCCAGCAGCTTGGTGGCGGATTACACTGAAGCTTTCTTT
TRBD1 | TRBJ1-1 | - | TRBV12-5 | 17 | CASGLPGQGGADTEAFF | TGTGCTAGTGGTTTGCCCGGACAGGGGGGGGCCGACACTGAAGCTTTCTTT
- | TRBJ2-5 | - | TRBV6-5 | 15 | CASSYGPYPRETQYF | TGTGCCAGCAGTTATGGGCCCTACCCCAGGGAGACCCAGTACTTC
- | TRBJ2-5 | - | TRBV7-7 | 14 | CASSHLGVEETQYF | TGTGCCAGCAGCCATCTAGGAGTTGAAGAGACCCAGTACTTC
- | TRBJ1-1 | - | TRBV15 | 12 | CATSNTGTEAFF | TGTGCCACCAGCAATACAGGAACTGAAGCTTTCTTT
- | TRBJ2-1 | - | TRBV7-9 | 11 | CASAAYNEQFF | TGTGCCAGCGCGGCCTACAATGAGCAGTTCTTC
- | TRBJ1-2 | - | TRBV2 | 14 | CASSEDRPGVVYTF | TGTGCCAGCAGTGAGGACAGACCCGGCGTGGTCTACACCTTC
- | TRBJ1-1 | few | TRBV19 | 15 | CASSRSPQGPKAAFF | TGTGCCAGTAGTAGATCCCCGCAGGGCCCGAAGGCCGCTTTCTTT
TRBD2 | TRBJ2-5 | - | TRBV5-4 | 17 | CASSKGLAGVSQETQYF | TGTGCCAGCAGCAAGGGACTAGCGGGAGTAAGCCAAGAGACCCAGTACTTC
- | TRBJ2-3 | - | TRBV11-3 | 15 | CASSLNAGEGDTQYF | TGTGCCAGCAGCTTAAACGCAGGGGAGGGAGATACGCAGTATTTT
- | TRBJ2-2 | - | TRBV18 | 15 | CASSPLESNTGELFF | TGTGCCAGCTCACCGCTAGAATCGAACACCGGGGAGCTGTTTTTT
TRBD1 | TRBJ1-5 | - | TRBV30 | 14 | CAWGQGALNQPQHF | TGTGCCTGGGGCCAGGGGGCTCTCAATCAGCCCCAGCATTTT
- | TRBJ2-1 | - | TRBV6-4 | 13 | CASSERLEHEQFF | TGTGCCAGCAGTGAGAGACTAGAGCATGAGCAGTTCTTC
TRBD1 | TRBJ1-4 | - | TRBV9 | 16 | CASSPRDRGYHEKLFF | TGTGCCAGCAGCCCTCGGGACAGGGGGTATCATGAAAAACTGTTTTTT
- | TRBJ2-5 | - | TRBV5-8 | 13 | CASSDTSRYRYYF | TGTGCCAGCAGCGATACCTCCCGGTATCGGTACTACTTC
- | TRBJ1-2 | - | TRBV13 | 14 | CASSQPQRNYGYTF | TGTGCCAGCAGCCAGCCACAGAGAAACTATGGCTACACCTTC
TRBD2 | TRBJ2-1 | - | TRBV5-4 | 15 | CASSPGTSGVNEQFF | TGTGCCAGCAGCCCCGGGACTAGCGGGGTCAATGAGCAGTTCTTC
TRBD1 | TRBJ1-1 | - | TRBV6-5 | 14 | CASSSTGGNTEAFF | TGTGCCAGCAGTTCCACAGGGGGCAACACTGAAGCTTTCTTT
TRBD2 | TRBJ2-5 | - | TRBV7-9 | 16 | CASSTYLAGGQETQYF | TGTGCCAGCAGCACGTACTTAGCGGGAGGTCAAGAGACCCAGTACTTC
- | TRBJ2-1 | - | TRBV4-2 | 13 | CASSQASGNEQFF | TGTGCCAGCAGCCAGGCCTCGGGCAATGAGCAGTTCTTC
TRBD1 | TRBJ2-5 | - | TRBV15 | 14 | CATSMDRAAETQYF | TGTGCCACCAGCATGGACAGGGCCGCGGAGACCCAGTACTTC
- | TRBJ2-2 | medium-sized | TRBV9 | 14 | CASSVAYRGGELFF | TGTGCCAGCAGCGTAGCATATCGCGGCGGGGAGCTGTTTTTT
- | TRBJ1-1 | - | TRBV4-1 | 17 | CASSQDLSGVGDTEAFF | TGCGCCAGCAGCCAAGATCTGTCAGGGGTGGGTGACACTGAAGCTTTCTTT
- | TRBJ1-1 | - | TRBV6-1 | 15 | CASSTLRGSNTEAFF | TGTGCCAGCAGTACCCTACGGGGGTCGAACACTGAAGCTTTCTTT
- | TRBJ1-1 | - | TRBV7-3 | 14 | CASSLTWGDTEAFF | TGTGCCAGCAGCTTAACGTGGGGGGACACTGAAGCTTTCTTT
TRBD2 | TRBJ2-7 | - | TRBV28 | 12 | CASSLGGGEQYF | TGTGCCAGCAGCCTAGGCGGGGGCGAGCAGTACTTC
TRBD1 | TRBJ2-1 | - | TRBV7-3 | 15 | CASSRTGGAHNEQFF | TGTGCCAGCAGCCGGACAGGGGGCGCCCACAATGAGCAGTTCTTC
TRBD1 | TRBJ2-7 | - | TRBV5-6 | 16 | CASSSFYRGPTYEQYF | TGTGCCAGCAGCTCTTTTTACAGGGGGCCTACCTACGAGCAGTACTTC
TRBD1 | TRBJ2-1 | - | TRBV10-1 | 16 | CASSGTDRGAYNEQFF | TGCGCCAGCAGTGGAACGGACAGGGGGGCCTACAATGAGCAGTTCTTC
TRBD1 | TRBJ2-3 | - | TRBV13 | 14 | CASRKTGGTDTQYF | TGTGCCAGCAGAAAGACAGGGGGCACAGATACGCAGTATTTT
- | TRBJ2-3 | - | TRBV7-3 | 14 | CASSSPTGGDTQYF | TGTGCCAGCAGCTCCCCGACAGGTGGAGATACGCAGTATTTT
- | TRBJ2-7 | - | TRBV15 | 15 | CATSRDAHTHLEQYF | TGTGCCACCAGCAGAGATGCCCACACCCATCTCGAGCAGTACTTC